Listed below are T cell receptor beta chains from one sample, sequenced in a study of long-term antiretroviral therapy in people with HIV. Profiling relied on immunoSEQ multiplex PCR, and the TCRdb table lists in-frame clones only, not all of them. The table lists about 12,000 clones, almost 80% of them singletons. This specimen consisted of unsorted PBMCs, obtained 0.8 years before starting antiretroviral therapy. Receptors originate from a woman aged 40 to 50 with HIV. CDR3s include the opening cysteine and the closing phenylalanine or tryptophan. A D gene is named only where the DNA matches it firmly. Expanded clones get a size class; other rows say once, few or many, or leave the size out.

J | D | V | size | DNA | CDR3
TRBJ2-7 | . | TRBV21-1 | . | TGTGCCAGCAGCAAATTAGGGAACGGAACGAGGACCTACGAGCAGTACTTC | CASSKLGNGTRTYEQYF
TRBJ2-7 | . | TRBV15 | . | TGTGCCACCAGCAGGAAACCGGGACTTTATTACGAGCAGTACTTC | CATSRKPGLYYEQYF
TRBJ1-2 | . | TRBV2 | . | TGTGCCAGCAGACCTTATGGACAGAACTATGGCTACACCTTC | CASRPYGQNYGYTF
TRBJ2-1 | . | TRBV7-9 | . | TGTGCCAGCAGCTTAGGAGGGGGGACTGTCCGGGAGCAGTTCTTC | CASSLGGGTVREQFF
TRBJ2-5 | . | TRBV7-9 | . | TGTGCCAGCAGCTTAACAGCCCTACAAGAGACCCAGTACTTC | CASSLTALQETQYF
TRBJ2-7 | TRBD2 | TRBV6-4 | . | TGTGCCAGCAGTGTAAGGACTAGCGGTTTTACTACCTACGAGCAGTACTTC | CASSVRTSGFTTYEQYF
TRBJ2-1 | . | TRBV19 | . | TGTGCCAGTAGTATCGGGACCCACTCCTACAATGAGCAGTTCTTC | CASSIGTHSYNEQFF
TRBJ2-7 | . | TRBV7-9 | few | TGTGCCAGCGAGGGGGGGAAAACCTACGAGCAGTACTTC | CASEGGKTYEQYF
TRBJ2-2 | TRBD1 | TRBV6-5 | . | TGTGCCAGCAAAGGGGGCCAGAACACCGGGGAGCTGTTTTTT | CASKGGQNTGELFF
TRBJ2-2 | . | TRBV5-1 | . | TGCGCCAGCATATCCGGGACCACCAACACCGGGGAGCTGTTTTTT | CASISGTTNTGELFF
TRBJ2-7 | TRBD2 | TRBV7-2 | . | TGTGCCAGCAGACTAGCGGGATCCTACGAGCAGTACTTC | CASRLAGSYEQYF
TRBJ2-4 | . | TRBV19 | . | TGTGCCAGTCGGGGCTCTAATACACCTGACGGTACCAAAAACATTCAGTACTTC | CASRGSNTPDGTKNIQYF
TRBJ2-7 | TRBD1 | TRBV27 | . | TGTGCCAGCAGTCCATTACAGGGGACCAGGAACGAGCAGTACTTC | CASSPLQGTRNEQYF
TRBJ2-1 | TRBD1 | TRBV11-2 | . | TGTGCCAGCAGCTCGATCGACAGGGGGTTTTATGAGCAGTTCTTC | CASSSIDRGFYEQFF
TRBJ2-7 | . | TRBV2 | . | TGTGCCAGCCAGCCGGGTAGTGGTACGGGGTACGAGCAGTACTTC | CASQPGSGTGYEQYF
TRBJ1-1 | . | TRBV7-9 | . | TGTGCCAGCAGCTCGACCCGTTCCAGATACCCTTTCTTT | CASSSTRSRYPFF
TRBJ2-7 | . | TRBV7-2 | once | TGTGCCAGCAGCTACCTAGCGTGGGGCTCCGAGCAGTACTTC | CASSYLAWGSEQYF
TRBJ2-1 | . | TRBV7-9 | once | TGTGCCAGCATGGTAGACGGGACTTACAATGAGCAGTTCTTC | CASMVDGTYNEQFF
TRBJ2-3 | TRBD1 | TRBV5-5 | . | TGTGCCAGCAGCCCGACGGGACAGTCAAGCACAGATACGCAGTATTTT | CASSPTGQSSTDTQYF
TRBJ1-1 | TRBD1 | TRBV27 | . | TGTGCCAGCAGTCGAGCAGGGGGCTTGGGCACTGAAGCTTTCTTT | CASSRAGGLGTEAFF
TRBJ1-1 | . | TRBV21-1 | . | TGTGCCAGCAGAGGGCCCAACGCTGAAGCTTTCTTT | CASRGPNAEAFF
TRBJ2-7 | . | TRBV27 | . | TGTGCCAGCAGTTCACTCGACACCACCTACGAGCAGTACTTC | CASSSLDTTYEQYF
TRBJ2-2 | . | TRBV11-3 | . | TGTGCCAGCACCGGACAGAACACCGGGGAGCTGTTTTTT | CASTGQNTGELFF
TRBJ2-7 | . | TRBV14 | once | TGTGCCAGCAGCCAAGAGACGGGGGCGGGAAGCTCCTACGAGCAGTACTTC | CASSQETGAGSSYEQYF
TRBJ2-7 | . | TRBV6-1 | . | TGTGCCAGCAGGGCGGGACTGAATATCTACGAGCAGTACTTC | CASRAGLNIYEQYF
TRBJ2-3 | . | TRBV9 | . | TGTGCCAGCAGCGTAGGGGTGCAGAGCACAGATACGCAGTATTTT | CASSVGVQSTDTQYF
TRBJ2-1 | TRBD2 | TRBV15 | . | TGTGCCACCAGCAGAGTGCTAGCGGGATCCTACAATGAGCAGTTCTTC | CATSRVLAGSYNEQFF
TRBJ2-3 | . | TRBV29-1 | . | TGCAGCTCCACTATTGCAGATACGCAGTATTTT | CSSTIADTQYF
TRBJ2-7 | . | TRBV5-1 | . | TGCGCCAGCAGCCCCGGGACATCTCTCTACGAGCAGTACTTC | CASSPGTSLYEQYF
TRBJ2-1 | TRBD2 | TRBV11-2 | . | TGTGCCAGCAGCTTAGCAGTGACTAGCGGGAGGGCCGGGGAGCAGTTCTTC | CASSLAVTSGRAGEQFF
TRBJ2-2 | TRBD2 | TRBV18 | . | TGTGCCAGCTCACCAACCCCCTCAGGACTAGCGAACGGGGAGCTGTTTTTT | CASSPTPSGLANGELFF
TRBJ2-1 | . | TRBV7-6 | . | TGTGCCAGCAGCTTAGGCAATGAGCAGTTCTTC | CASSLGNEQFF
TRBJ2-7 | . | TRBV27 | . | TGTGCCAGCAGTTCTTCACCGGGAGCCACCTACGAGCAGTACTTC | CASSSSPGATYEQYF
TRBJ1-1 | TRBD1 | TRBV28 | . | TGTGCCAGCAGTCCCGCCCCGGGACAGGGTTTGGGCGAAGCTTTCTTT | CASSPAPGQGLGEAFF
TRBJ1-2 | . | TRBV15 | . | TGTGCCACCAGCAGAGGAGGGGTCGATGGCTACACCTTC | CATSRGGVDGYTF
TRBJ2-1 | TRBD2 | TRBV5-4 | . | TGTGCCAGCAGCTTACATCCACTAGCGGGACTTGAGCAGTTCTTC | CASSLHPLAGLEQFF
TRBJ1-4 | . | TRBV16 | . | TGTGCCAGCAGCCAAACTAGGGGAAGGAATGAAAAACTGTTTTTT | CASSQTRGRNEKLFF
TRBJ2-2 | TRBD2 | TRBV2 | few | TGTGCCAGCAGATCCGGGACTAGTCAGTCCGGGGAGCTGTTTTTT | CASRSGTSQSGELFF
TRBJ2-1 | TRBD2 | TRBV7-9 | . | TGTGCCAGCAGCTTATACCCCCCCTCTGGCGGGAGAAACTACAATGAGCAGTTCTTC | CASSLYPPSGGRNYNEQFF
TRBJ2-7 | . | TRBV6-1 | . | TGTGCCAGCAGTCCGGCGTGGGAGCAGTACTTC | CASSPAWEQYF
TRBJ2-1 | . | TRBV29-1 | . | TGCAGCGTTGGTGCGGCGGCTCTCTACAATGAGCAGTTCTTC | CSVGAAALYNEQFF
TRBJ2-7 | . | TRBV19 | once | TGTGCCAGTAGTCCAGGAGGAGGGGGAGAAAACGAGCAGTACTTC | CASSPGGGGENEQYF
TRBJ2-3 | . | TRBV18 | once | TGTGCCAGCTCACCGTCAGATACGCAGTATTTT | CASSPSDTQYF
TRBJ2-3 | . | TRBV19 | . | TGTGCCAGTAACTGGGGCACCGGGCCCTACACAGATACGCAGTATTTT | CASNWGTGPYTDTQYF
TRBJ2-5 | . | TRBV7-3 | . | TGTGCCAGCAGCTACGGAGGACGCGAGACCCAGTACTTC | CASSYGGRETQYF
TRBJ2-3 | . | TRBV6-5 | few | TGTGCCAGCAGTTACTCGATAAGGGGTACGCAGTATTTT | CASSYSIRGTQYF
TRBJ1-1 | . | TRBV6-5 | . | TGTGCCAGCAGTGAGGACCGAATTAACACTGAAGCTTTCTTT | CASSEDRINTEAFF
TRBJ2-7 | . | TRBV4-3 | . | TGCGCCAGCAGCCCCGCGATATCCATCTCCTACGAGCAGTACTTC | CASSPAISISYEQYF
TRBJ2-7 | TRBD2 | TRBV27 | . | TGTGCCAGCAGTTTCGTAGCGGGGAGCTCCTACGAGCAGTACTTC | CASSFVAGSSYEQYF
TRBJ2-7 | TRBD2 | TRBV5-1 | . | TGCGCCAGCAGCTCCCCCCTATGGGGGAGGGACTACGAGCAGTACTTC | CASSSPLWGRDYEQYF
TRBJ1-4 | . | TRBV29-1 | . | TGCAGCGTTGGTCAGGGGCAAGTTGGGGAAAAACTGTTTTTT | CSVGQGQVGEKLFF
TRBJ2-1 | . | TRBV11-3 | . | TGTGCCAGCCCGCGGCCAGAGTTCAATGAGCAGTTCTTC | CASPRPEFNEQFF
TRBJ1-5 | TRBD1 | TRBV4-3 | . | TGCGCCAGCAGCCAGGCAGGGGGAAGCAATCAGCCCCAGCATTTT | CASSQAGGSNQPQHF
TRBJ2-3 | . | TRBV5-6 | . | TGTGCCAGCAGCCCGGACATTCACACTTATGGGGATACGCAGTATTTT | CASSPDIHTYGDTQYF
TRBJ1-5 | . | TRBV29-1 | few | TGCAGCGTCGGGTCCTCGAGCAATCAGCCCCAGCATTTT | CSVGSSSNQPQHF